This is a list of T cell receptor beta chains from one sample in a study of control samples from healthy donors and cancer patients. The data were produced by immunoSEQ multiplex PCR, yet TCRdb's version contains in-frame clones alone and is incomplete. Here the sample spans about 410,000 clones, 75% to 95% being singletons. Sequencing was done on a sample of PBMCs. These receptors all come from a man between 35 and 55 years old with head and neck cancer. Each CDR3 is given with its conserved first and last residue. A D gene is named only where the DNA matches it firmly. Size values are once, few and many counts, or a class for expanded clones, and some rows have none.

J: TRBJ1-2; size: NA; V: TRBV5-1; D: NA; CDR3: CASSPTWGGTYGYTF; DNA: TGCGCCAGCAGCCCCACCTGGGGGGGGACCTATGGCTACACCTTC
J: TRBJ2-1; size: NA; V: TRBV7-9; D: TRBD1; CDR3: CASSFQPGQPQYNEQFF; DNA: TGTGCCAGCAGCTTCCAACCGGGACAGCCACAATACAATGAGCAGTTCTTC
J: TRBJ2-1; size: NA; V: TRBV19; D: NA; CDR3: CASSKTILSYNEQFF; DNA: TGTGCCAGTAGTAAGACAATCCTCTCCTACAATGAGCAGTTCTTC
J: TRBJ2-7; size: NA; V: TRBV28; D: NA; CDR3: CASTLEGSVNEQYF; DNA: TGTGCCAGCACCCTGGAGGGATCCGTGAACGAGCAGTACTTC
J: TRBJ2-2; size: NA; V: TRBV19; D: TRBD1; CDR3: CASRGTGGPGELFF; DNA: TGTGCCAGTAGGGGGACAGGGGGTCCCGGGGAGCTGTTTTTT
J: TRBJ2-3; size: NA; V: TRBV24-1; D: NA; CDR3: CATSDPRGTDTQYF; DNA: TGTGCCACCAGTGACCCACGGGGCACAGATACGCAGTATTTT
J: TRBJ1-1; size: NA; V: TRBV4-3; D: NA; CDR3: CASSQGQFMNTEAFF; DNA: TGCGCCAGCAGCCAAGGACAGTTCATGAACACTGAAGCTTTCTTT
J: TRBJ2-7; size: NA; V: TRBV11-2; D: TRBD1; CDR3: CASAPRDRPYEQYF; DNA: TGTGCCAGCGCCCCCCGGGACAGGCCCTACGAGCAGTACTTC
J: TRBJ2-7; size: NA; V: TRBV21-1; D: NA; CDR3: CASSKADRVDYEQYF; DNA: TGTGCCAGCAGCAAAGCCGACAGGGTAGACTACGAGCAGTACTTC
J: TRBJ2-5; size: NA; V: TRBV7-3; D: NA; CDR3: CASSPGGTHQETQYF; DNA: TGTGCCAGCAGCCCAGGGGGGACCCACCAAGAGACCCAGTACTTC
J: TRBJ2-7; size: once; V: TRBV18; D: NA; CDR3: CASSPQQGSHEQYF; DNA: TGTGCCAGCTCACCCCAACAGGGTTCCCACGAGCAGTACTTC
J: TRBJ2-7; size: NA; V: TRBV29-1; D: TRBD2; CDR3: CSALALAGVDEQYF; DNA: TGCAGCGCCCTGGCACTAGCGGGAGTCGACGAGCAGTACTTC
J: TRBJ2-7; size: NA; V: TRBV7-6; D: TRBD2; CDR3: CASSRRLAGGGEQYF; DNA: TGTGCCAGCAGTCGGAGACTAGCGGGAGGCGGGGAGCAGTACTTC
J: TRBJ2-7; size: NA; V: TRBV5-6; D: NA; CDR3: CASSPGVGYEQYF; DNA: TGTGCCAGCAGCCCGGGAGTGGGATACGAGCAGTACTTC
J: TRBJ1-2; size: NA; V: TRBV27; D: TRBD1; CDR3: CASSLSGTGGPMYGYTF; DNA: TGTGCCAGCAGTCTGTCAGGGACAGGGGGCCCAATGTATGGCTACACCTTC
J: TRBJ2-7; size: NA; V: TRBV10-2; D: TRBD2; CDR3: CASVSGGANEQYF; DNA: TGCGCCAGCGTAAGCGGGGGGGCCAACGAGCAGTACTTC
J: TRBJ2-1; size: few; V: TRBV7-6; D: TRBD1; CDR3: CASNPGTGTTNEQFF; DNA: TGTGCCAGCAACCCCGGGACAGGTACCACCAATGAGCAGTTCTTC
J: TRBJ2-7; size: NA; V: TRBV7-9; D: NA; CDR3: CASSLAGSYEQYF; DNA: TGTGCCAGCAGCTTAGCAGGGAGCTACGAGCAGTACTTC
J: TRBJ2-1; size: NA; V: TRBV6-2/TRBV6-3; D: NA; CDR3: CASSYQGGLTFF; DNA: TGTGCCAGCAGTTATCAGGGAGGCCTTACGTTCTTC
J: TRBJ1-5; size: NA; V: TRBV21-1; D: NA; CDR3: CASSKKKEGPQHF; DNA: TGTGCCAGCAGCAAAAAAAAAGAGGGGCCCCAGCATTTT
J: TRBJ1-1; size: NA; V: TRBV5-1; D: NA; CDR3: CASSFGGTGSMGTEAFF; DNA: TGCGCCAGCAGCTTTGGGGGGACGGGGTCTATGGGCACTGAAGCTTTCTTT
J: TRBJ2-1; size: NA; V: TRBV4-1; D: TRBD2; CDR3: CASSQGGREYNEQFF; DNA: TGCGCCAGCAGCCAAGGCGGGAGGGAATACAATGAGCAGTTCTTC
J: TRBJ1-2; size: NA; V: TRBV18; D: NA; CDR3: CASSPPQREANYGYTF; DNA: TGTGCCAGCTCACCACCGCAGAGGGAAGCTAACTATGGCTACACCTTC
J: TRBJ1-1; size: once; V: TRBV10-3; D: NA; CDR3: CAISAGEGNRAFF; DNA: TGTGCCATCAGTGCTGGGGAGGGGAATAGAGCTTTCTTT
J: TRBJ1-2; size: NA; V: TRBV9; D: NA; CDR3: CASSPSPGQAYGYTF; DNA: TGTGCCAGCAGCCCTTCCCCCGGACAAGCCTATGGCTACACCTTC
J: TRBJ1-1; size: NA; V: TRBV28; D: NA; CDR3: CASSLYRVGTEAFF; DNA: TGTGCCAGCAGTTTATACCGGGTTGGAACTGAAGCTTTCTTT